This T cell receptor beta chain comes out of a study of cytomegalovirus exposure and HLA in healthy donors. Findings and limits, study-wide: The study designated about 160 TCR beta chains cytomegalovirus-associated.

The CDR3 length is 14 residues. Deletions cut 5 bases from V and 3 bases from J, with 13 bases between. Germline CDR1 SSHAT, CDR2 FNYEAQ (reference sequence). The PCR had 60 Vbeta and 13 Jbeta primers. Sequenced by immunoSEQ multiplex PCR; TCRdb stores in-frame clones only, minus some. The sample contains 100,000 or so clones, over 9.5% of which appear only once. This clone has more than one count but fewer than ten. Antigen specificity is unknown. The receptor was isolated from a man aged 40-49 years in good health and CMV-seropositive. The sequencing sample was made of PBMCs. V usage is TRBV7-7 and J usage is TRBJ1-1; perhaps TRBD1 as D (5 bases). CDR3 protein: CASSPWVGDTEAFF. As DNA, the CDR3 is TGTGCCAGCAGCCCCTGGGTAGGGGACACTGAAGCTTTCTTT.